This TCR beta chain was sequenced in a study of chemoradiotherapy in HPV16-positive cancers. Across the study: Functional T-cell assays on a couple of HPV16-positive patients' cells defined candidate HPV-specific clones and common TCR motifs.

This CDR3 has 16 amino acids. With V trimmed by 1 base and J by 2 bases, 6 bases remained unmatched. Germline V gene sequence: CDR1 SGHVS, CDR2 FQNEAQ. Produced via immunoSEQ multiplex PCR; TCRdb's table is partial and in-frame only. Of 20,000 to 25,000 clones listed, 70% to 90% are singletons. The source of this sequence is a human donor with HPV-associated anogenital cancer. Here the sequenced sample was blood, taken from a patient who underwent chemoradiotherapy. The chain joins TRBV7-8 to TRBJ1-2; TRBD1 matches at 8 bases. The CDR3 protein is CASSLGRGLLNYGYTF. CDR3 nucleotide sequence: TGTGCCAGCAGCTTAGGCAGGGGGCTTCTGAACTATGGCTACACCTTC.